These 27 T cell receptor beta chains came from one sample sequenced in a study of T cell clonality in common variable immunodeficiency. Measured with immunoSEQ multiplex PCR; TCRdb has only the in-frame clones, and not every one. The sample holds about 35,000 clones, and no clone turns up only once. Material for sequencing was peripheral blood mononuclear cells. The receptors come from a person between 18 and 69 years old in good health.

This clone was counted at least ten times. The sequenced fragment ends 3 residues before the CDR3 boundary, so the rest is inferred from the germline J gene. This sequence joins TRBV19 and TRBJ2-1; 12 nucleotides line up with TRBD2. The CDR3 runs to 17 residues. V was pared by 2 bases and J by 8 bases, with 10 bases of the junction left unmatched. The germline V gene has CDR1 LNHDA and CDR2 SQIVND (reference sequence). The CDR3 bases that were read are TGTGCCAGTAGTATATGGACTAGCGGGACGCCTAGGGATGAG. Translated: CASSIWTSGTPRDE. The whole CDR3 sequence is CASSIWTSGTPRDEQFF.

This clone was found many times. The CDR3: CASSEETGTGDEKLFF. CDR3 DNA, as far as it was read: TGTGCCAGCAGTGAGGAGACCGGGACAGGGGATGAAAAA. The V call is TRBV6-1, the J call TRBJ1-4; 10 bases are a match to TRBD1. The CDR3 end falls 3 residues outside the read, so it is completed with the germline J gene. Germline values: CDR1 MNHNS, CDR2 SASEGT. The CDR3 spans 16 residues. Germline trimming cut 3 bases from V and 6 bases from J; bases unmatched to any gene: 7.

This clone was seen at least ten times. The read stops 3 residues short of the end of the CDR3; the missing end is completed from the germline J gene. This rearrangement joins TRBV20-1 to TRBJ1-1; D possibly corresponds to TRBD1 (6 bases). V was shortened by 1 base and J by 3 bases, with 6 bases between the two germline ends. CDR1 is DFQATT and CDR2 is SNEGSKA in the germline V gene (reference sequence). The CDR3 runs to 12 residues. CDR3 protein: CSARAGDTEAFF. CDR3 bases read: TGCAGTGCTAGAGCAGGGGACACTGAA.

Many counts were recorded for this clone. CDR3: CASSLRGSEGTGELFF. CDR3 DNA (partial): TGCGCCAGCAGCTTGCGGGGTAGCGAGGGCACCGGGGAG. The chain couples TRBV5-1 to TRBJ2-2; TRBD2 might be the D (5 bases). The read falls 3 residues short of the CDR3 end, and the missing part is taken from the germline J gene. Trimming pared 1 base from V and 4 bases from J, leaving 14 bases between. Germline V gene sequence: CDR1 SGHRS, CDR2 YFSETQ. The CDR3 consists of 16 residues.

As regards this clone: The DNA ends 3 residues before the CDR3 does, and the rest of the CDR3 is filled in from the germline J gene. The chain carries TRBV6-2 or TRBV6-3 and TRBJ1-2; TRBD1 aligns across 7 bases. CDR3 length equals 15 residues. After removal of 5 bases from V and 4 bases from J, the junction contained 10 bases not matched to a gene. Germline lookup yields CDR1 MNHEY and CDR2 SVGEGT. The CDR3 region is CASSNRDRASYGYTF. CDR3 DNA (partial): TGTGCCAGCAGTAACAGAGACAGGGCCTCCTATGGC.

This clone came up many times. The CDR3 extends 3 residues past the end of the read, so its final part is completed from the germline J gene. The genes are TRBV20-1 and TRBJ2-3; TRBD2 agrees at 8 bases. V lost 3 bases and J lost 0; bases outside the gene matches: 14. Germline V gives CDR1 DFQATT, CDR2 SNEGSKA (reference sequence). This CDR3 is 18 amino acids long. The covered CDR3 bases are TGCAGTGCTAGTTTACTAGCGGCAATCCGACCTAGCACAGATACG. As protein: CSASLLAAIRPSTDT. In full, the CDR3 is CSASLLAAIRPSTDTQYF.

This clone was seen ten or more times. The read halts 3 residues ahead of the CDR3 end, with the missing end drawn from the germline J gene. The chain carries TRBV5-8 and TRBJ2-7; 8 positions match TRBD2. The CDR3 has 14 residues. The ends lost 4 bases at V and 0 bases at J; junction bases unmatched: 3. Germline V gene data show CDR1 as SGHTS and CDR2 as YDEGEE. The chain's CDR3 is CASSEAGDSYEQYF. CDR3 DNA (partial): TGTGCCAGCAGCGAAGCGGGAGACTCCTACGAG.

This clone was found many times. The read ends 3 residues shy of where the CDR3 ends; the end is completed using the germline J gene. The rearrangement joins TRBV13 to TRBJ2-7; TRBD2 matches 13 bases. The germline V gene has CDR1 PRHDT and CDR2 FYEKMQ (reference sequence). V shed 5 bases and J 2 bases; nucleotides not matched to a gene: 6. The length of the CDR3 is 16 residues. The CDR3 reads CASSPPGLAGPYEQYF. The CDR3 bases that were read are TGTGCCAGCAGCCCCCCGGGACTAGCGGGGCCCTACGAG.

This clone occurred many times. The missing CDR3 end, 3 residues past where the read stops, is filled in from the germline J gene. The chain couples TRBV2 to TRBJ2-3; 9 bases match TRBD1. J lost 0 bases, V lost 8 bases, and 6 bases had no gene match. This CDR3 region has 15 residues. Germline V gene sequence: CDR1 SNHLY, CDR2 FYNNEI. CDR3 protein: CASLQGATSTDTQYF. CDR3 DNA, as far as it was read: TGTGCCAGCTTACAGGGGGCTACTAGCACAGATACG.

This clone was picked up many times. The observed sequence ends 3 residues before the CDR3 terminus, with the missing tail filled in from the germline J gene. The V gene is TRBV11-3, the J gene TRBJ2-1; 7 positions match TRBD2. This CDR3 spans 15 amino acids. CDR1 and CDR2 from the germline V gene are SGHNT and YENEEA. Germline trimming cut 2 bases from V and 7 bases from J; bases unmatched to any gene: 8. CDR3 DNA, as far as it was read: TGTGCCAGCAGCTTAAACCGGGACTACCGAAATGAG. It is translated as CASSLNRDYRNE. The full CDR3 protein is CASSLNRDYRNEQFF.

This clone was counted at least ten times. The read finishes 3 residues shy of the CDR3 end, and the germline J gene is used to complete it. The gene calls are TRBV7-2 and TRBJ2-7; 9 bases are shared with TRBD1. This CDR3 spans 15 amino acids. The V segment lost 5 bases and the J segment 2 bases; nucleotides outside the gene matches: 7. Germline V gene lookup returns CDR1 SGHTA and CDR2 FQGNSA. CDR3 DNA, as far as it was read: TGTGCCAGCAGCCCCGGACAGGGGCCGACCTACGAG. Translating gives CASSPGQGPTYE. The CDR3 in full is CASSPGQGPTYEQYF.

This clone was seen repeatedly, ten times or more. From the germline J gene comes the end of the CDR3, since the read stops 3 residues before it. V gene TRBV19 combines with J gene TRBJ1-5, with D possibly being TRBD1 (6 bases). V shed 1 base and J shed 0 bases, with 16 bases lying between them. CDR1 LNHDA and CDR2 SQIVND come from the germline V gene (reference sequence). The length of the CDR3 is 18 residues. The CDR3 protein is CASSIAPIQGYSNQPQHF. The covered CDR3 bases are TGTGCCAGTAGTATAGCTCCTATACAGGGCTATAGCAATCAGCCC.

This clone was counted at least ten times. The DNA ends 3 residues before the CDR3 does, and the rest of the CDR3 is filled in from the germline J gene. The chain uses TRBV27 and TRBJ2-1; 11 bases line up with TRBD1. Germline trimming cut 4 bases from V and 4 bases from J; bases unmatched to any gene: 3. Germline CDR1 and CDR2: MNHEY and SMNVEV (reference sequence). This CDR3 region has 15 residues. CDR3 sequence reads: CASSSGTGGYNEQFF. The sequenced part of the CDR3 DNA is TGTGCCAGCAGTTCTGGGACAGGGGGTTACAATGAG.

This clone was seen repeatedly, ten times or more. The CDR3 end falls 3 residues outside the read, so it is completed with the germline J gene. This chain connects TRBV12-3 or TRBV12-4 to TRBJ2-3, with TRBD1 matching 9 bases. With V trimmed by 6 bases and J by 0 bases, 7 bases remained unmatched. CDR3 length: 16 residues. The covered CDR3 bases are TGTGCCAGCAGGGGACAGGGTGCCCCGAGCACAGATACG. This translates into CASRGQGAPSTDT. The CDR3 in its entirety is CASRGQGAPSTDTQYF.

This clone has ten or more counts. The read is 3 residues too short to cover the CDR3 end, so that end is filled in from the germline J gene. V and J are TRBV12-3 or TRBV12-4 and TRBJ2-7; 7 positions match TRBD1. V shed 4 bases and J 2 bases; nucleotides not matched to a gene: 14. This CDR3 spans 17 amino acids. The part of the CDR3 DNA that was read is TGTGCCAGCAGTTACTCAACCAGACAGGGCACTACCTACGAG. Encoded protein: CASSYSTRQGTTYE. The entire CDR3 protein is CASSYSTRQGTTYEQYF.

This clone was recorded many times. The read stops 3 residues short of the end of the CDR3; the missing end is completed from the germline J gene. The chain carries TRBV7-6 and TRBJ2-6, with 7 bases fitting TRBD1. CDR3 length equals 16 residues. Trimming at V came to 6 bases and at J to 2 bases, leaving 7 bases not matched to a gene. From germline, CDR1 is SGHVS and CDR2 FNYEAQ. The CDR3 bases that were read are TGTGCCAGCAGACTAGACAGGGCTACTGGGGCCAACGTC. Translation: CASRLDRATGANV. The entire CDR3 is CASRLDRATGANVLTF.

This clone was found many times. The read ends 3 residues early relative to the CDR3; the germline J gene fills the gap. The chain employs TRBV6-4 and TRBJ2-3; 12 bases line up with TRBD2. The CDR3 has 16 amino acids. CDR1 is MRHNA and CDR2 is SNTAGT in the germline V gene. V shed 0 bases, J shed 3 bases, and the junction held 1 base outside the gene matches. CDR3 bases read: TGTGCCAGCAGTGACTCCGGGACTAGCGGGACAGATACG. It translates to CASSDSGTSGTDT. The full CDR3 protein is CASSDSGTSGTDTQYF.

This clone was recorded at least ten times. The CDR3 extends 3 residues past the end of the read, so its final part is completed from the germline J gene. V usage is TRBV4-2 and J usage is TRBJ2-4, with 9 bases that match TRBD2. Trimming cost V 2 bases and J 0 bases; bases outside gene matches: 8. This CDR3 region has 18 residues. Looked up from germline, CDR1 is LGHNA and CDR2 is YNFKEQ. CDR3 residues: CASSQLAGGPRAKNIQYF. CDR3 DNA (partial): TGTGCCAGCAGCCAATTGGCGGGAGGGCCCCGAGCCAAAAACATT.

This clone was detected many times. From the germline J gene comes the end of the CDR3, since the read stops 3 residues before it. This chain connects TRBV7-9 to TRBJ1-1; possible D gene TRBD1, 5 bases. V shed 5 bases and J shed 1 base, with 14 bases lying between them. The CDR3 has 15 residues. Per the germline V gene, CDR1 is SEHNR and CDR2 is FQNEAQ (reference sequence). The sequenced part of the CDR3 DNA is TGTGCCAGCAGCACGGGGGGACTTGGGAACACTGAA. It is translated as CASSTGGLGNTE. The CDR3 reads in full as CASSTGGLGNTEAFF.

At least ten counts were recorded for this clone. The CDR3 reads CASSAGSLDEQFF. The covered CDR3 bases are TGTGCCAGCAGTGCGGGTAGCCTGGATGAG. The rearrangement joins TRBV2 to TRBJ2-1; D gene uncertain. The read finishes 3 residues shy of the CDR3 end, and the germline J gene is used to complete it. The V gene lost 4 bases and the J gene lost 8 bases, with 12 bases spanning the gap. Germline V gene data show CDR1 as SNHLY and CDR2 as FYNNEI. The CDR3 covers 13 residues.

This clone was observed at least ten times. The CDR3 end lies 3 residues beyond the end of the read and is filled in from the germline J gene. The chain carries TRBV18 and TRBJ1-1; D is perhaps TRBD1 (6 bases). Germline values: CDR1 KGHSH, CDR2 LQKENI. Trimming took 2 bases from V and 5 from J, leaving 12 bases between them. The CDR3 has 14 residues. The DNA read from the CDR3 is TGTGCCAGCTCACCAACGACAGGAGGTACTGAA. Its protein is CASSPTTGGTE. The whole CDR3 is CASSPTTGGTEAFF.

This clone was detected many times. The read finishes 3 residues shy of the CDR3 end, and the germline J gene is used to complete it. This chain uses TRBV20-1 with TRBJ2-1; 8 nucleotides line up with TRBD2. CDR1 and CDR2 (germline): DFQATT, SNEGSKA (reference sequence). The CDR3 consists of 15 residues. With 6 bases clipped from V and 7 bases from J, the junction kept 14 bases outside the gene matches. The part of the CDR3 DNA that was read is TGCAGTGCACCGACTATAGCGGGGAAATGGAATGAG. This encodes CSAPTIAGKWNE. The entire CDR3 sequence reads CSAPTIAGKWNEQFF.

As concerns this clone: Mismatch with germline at one junction end may stem from a read error. The CDR3 is cut off 3 residues early in the read; its end comes from the germline J gene. The rearrangement links TRBV6-2 or TRBV6-3 to TRBJ2-5; TRBD1 is a possible D gene (6 bases). This CDR3 is 14 amino acids long. From germline, CDR1 is MNHEY and CDR2 SVGEGT. Here the CDR3 reads CASSLRGVQETQYF. CDR3 DNA, as far as it was read: TGTGCTAGCAGCCTCAGGGGAGTTCAAGAGACC.

Ten or more counts support this clone. Read data end 3 residues before the CDR3 end; the end is taken from the germline J gene. The chain couples TRBV10-3 to TRBJ1-5, with 9 bases that match TRBD1. Per the germline V gene, CDR1 is ENHRY and CDR2 is SYGVKD. J lost 6 bases, V lost 8 bases, and 5 bases had no gene match. The CDR3 is 13 residues long. The part of the CDR3 DNA that was read is TGTGCCATCGGAGGGACAGGGCTTCAGCCC. Protein sequence: CAIGGTGLQP. The entire CDR3 is CAIGGTGLQPQHF.

This clone was counted at least ten times. The read halts 3 residues ahead of the CDR3 end, with the missing end drawn from the germline J gene. V and J are TRBV19 and TRBJ1-2, with TRBD1 as a possible D gene (5 bases). The CDR3 runs to 14 residues. Germline V gene lookup returns CDR1 LNHDA and CDR2 SQIVND (reference sequence). The CDR3 loop reads CASSYPTAQKGYTF. The part of the CDR3 DNA that was read is TGTGCCAGTAGTTATCCGACAGCACAGAAGGGC.

This clone was seen at least ten times. The read halts 3 residues ahead of the CDR3 end, with the missing end drawn from the germline J gene. This chain connects TRBV20-1 to TRBJ2-4; D is possibly TRBD1 (6 bases). The CDR3 runs 16 residues. The germline CDR1 and CDR2 sequences are DFQATT and SNEGSKA (reference sequence). V lost 3 bases, J lost 4 bases, and 19 bases lay in between. This chain's CDR3 is CSARVLRGQGKNIQYF. CDR3 bases read: TGCAGTGCTAGGGTCCTCCGAGGGCAGGGGAAAAACATT.

This clone was recorded many times. Sequencing ends 3 residues short of the CDR3 end; the germline J gene provides the rest. J is TRBJ1-5 and V is TRBV2; possible D gene TRBD1, 5 bases. The V and J ends lost 6 bases and 6 bases respectively, with 9 bases between them. The CDR3 has 12 residues. CDR1 is SNHLY and CDR2 is FYNNEI in the germline V gene. Incomplete CDR3 DNA: TGTGCCAGCAGACAGGAACTTCAGCCC. The encoded protein is CASRQELQP. The whole CDR3 sequence is CASRQELQPQHF. The entire variable domain, with the rest obtained from reference TRBV2 and TRBJ1-5, is as follows: EPEVTQTPSHQVTQMGQEVILRCVPISNHLYFYWYRQILGQKVEFLVSFYNNEISEKSEIFDDQFSVERPDGSNFTLKIRSTKLEDSAMYFCASRQELQPQHFGDGTRLSIL.